These 15 T cell receptor beta chains were all obtained from the same sample, sequenced in a study of cytomegalovirus exposure and HLA in healthy donors. Using immunoSEQ multiplex PCR, the repertoire was profiled, and TCRdb retains in-frame clones only, with some absent. The sample includes approximately 280,000 clones, approximately 87% of them seen just once. The sample comprised PBMCs. Every receptor here comes from a woman aged 18-29 years in good health and CMV-seronegative.

The chain is built from TRBV6-1 and TRBJ2-1; 8 nucleotides match TRBD1. The CDR3 sequence is 15 residues long. V dropped 8 bases and J dropped 7; count of bases not matched to a gene: 13. Germline-derived CDR1 and CDR2 are MNHNS and SASEGT. The CDR3 protein is CASRVVGQGLNEQFF. CDR3 coding DNA: TGTGCCAGCCGGGTTGTAGGACAGGGTCTAAATGAGCAGTTCTTC.

DNA of the CDR3: TGTGCCAGCTCACCTATTAGCGGACTCACAGATACGCAGTATTTT. The encoded protein is CASSPISGLTDTQYF. The rearrangement joins TRBV18 to TRBJ2-3, with D perhaps TRBD2 (6 bases). V was pared by 3 bases and J by 2 bases, with 12 bases between. Germline-derived CDR1 and CDR2 are KGHSH and LQKENI. The CDR3 covers 15 residues.

The chain has TRBV27 and TRBJ2-7, with TRBD2 matching over 11 bases. Germline V gives CDR1 MNHEY, CDR2 SMNVEV (reference sequence). The V segment lost 3 bases and the J segment 3 bases; nucleotides outside the gene matches: 16. This CDR3 contains 19 residues. In DNA form, the CDR3 reads TGTGCCAGCAGTTTGTACGGTGAGAGGCCTAGCGGGAGGTTCTACGAGCAGTACTTC. This codes for CASSLYGERPSGRFYEQYF.

This clone was detected only once. The chain employs TRBV5-4 and TRBJ1-3, with a weak D call TRBD1 (6 bases). Trimming removed 4 bases from V and 0 bases from J, with 17 bases in between. The CDR3 totals 17 residues. The germline V gene encodes CDR1 SGHNT and CDR2 YYREEE (reference sequence). CDR3 coding DNA: TGTGCCAGCAGCCTCTTAGGCAGGGGCCCCTCTGGAAACACCATATATTTT. It yields the protein CASSLLGRGPSGNTIYF.

The chain couples TRBV27 to TRBJ1-2, with TRBD1 as a possible D gene (6 bases). CDR3 length: 14 residues. The ends were cut back, 6 bases at V and 0 bases at J, with 11 bases in the middle. Germline values: CDR1 MNHEY, CDR2 SMNVEV (reference sequence). CDR3 protein: CASSQQGANYGYTF. The CDR3 DNA reads TGTGCCAGCAGCCAACAGGGAGCTAACTATGGCTACACCTTC.

The chain joins TRBV10-1 to TRBJ2-1; weak D call: TRBD2 (6 bases). CDR1 and CDR2 (germline): WNHNN, SYGVQD (reference sequence). V was cut by 6 bases and J by 10 bases, with 19 bases left in between. The CDR3 is made up of 14 amino acids. This chain's CDR3 is CASSHGGSSAEQFF. Written as DNA, the CDR3 is TGCGCCAGCAGCCATGGGGGATCTAGCGCCGAGCAGTTCTTC.

The J gene is TRBJ2-5, the V gene TRBV19, with D tentatively TRBD2 (6 bases). The germline V and J ends were trimmed by 4 bases and 10 bases, with 16 bases remaining between them. The CDR3 has 13 residues. In germline, CDR1 is LNHDA, CDR2 SQIVND (reference sequence). CDR3 in amino acids: CASSTAAGGDQYF. The CDR3 coding sequence is TGTGCCAGTAGTACTGCGGCCGGAGGGGACCAGTACTTC.

This sequence joins TRBV28 and TRBJ1-2; 9 bases map to TRBD1. Germline trimming cut 5 bases from V and 3 bases from J; bases unmatched to any gene: 7. CDR3 length equals 15 residues. CDR1 and CDR2 from the germline V gene are MDHEN and SYDVKM. CDR3 coding DNA: TGTGCCAGCAGTGGCCCCCGGACAGGGGACTATGGCTACACCTTC. This sequence encodes CASSGPRTGDYGYTF.

The chain joins TRBV28 to TRBJ1-2; D not resolved. The V gene's germline CDR1 is MDHEN and CDR2 SYDVKM. V dropped 6 bases and J dropped 4 bases, with 18 bases sitting between them. This CDR3 comprises 15 residues. The CDR3 sequence: CASRNPLGESYGYTF. The CDR3 DNA reads TGTGCCAGCAGAAACCCACTCGGGGAGTCCTATGGCTACACCTTC.

The chain combines TRBV5-1 with TRBJ1-3; D is unclear. V dropped 2 bases and J dropped 0 bases, with 9 bases sitting between them. The CDR3 is 15 residues long. The germline gives CDR1 SGHRS, CDR2 YFSETQ. The CDR3 DNA reads TGCGCCAGCAGCTTCGATCTATACTCTGGAAACACCATATATTTT. Protein: CASSFDLYSGNTIYF. The entire variable domain, with the rest obtained from reference TRBV5-1 and TRBJ1-3, is as follows: KAGVTQTPRYLIKTRGQQVTLSCSPISGHRSVSWYQQTPGQGLQFLFEYFSETQRNKGNFPGRFSGRQFSNSRSEMNVSTLELGDSALYLCASSFDLYSGNTIYFGEGSWLTVV.

The rearrangement uses TRBV27 and TRBJ1-4; D perhaps matches TRBD1 (5 bases). The CDR3 is 15 amino acids. Germline values: CDR1 MNHEY, CDR2 SMNVEV (reference sequence). V was clipped by 0 bases and J by 5 bases, with 10 bases between them. The CDR3 sequence: CASSLSWGYNEKLFF. The CDR3 DNA sequence: TGTGCCAGCAGTTTATCATGGGGCTACAATGAAAAACTGTTTTTT.

The gene calls are TRBV30 and TRBJ1-6, with TRBD1 identical over 8 bases. CDR1 is GTSNPN and CDR2 is SVGIG in the germline V gene (reference sequence). The CDR3 consists of 15 residues. After removal of 3 bases from V and 14 bases from J, the junction contained 15 bases not matched to a gene. This chain's CDR3 is CAWRGDRGPFQTLHF. CDR3 nucleotide sequence: TGTGCCTGGAGGGGAGACAGGGGTCCTTTTCAAACCCTCCACTTT.

V usage is TRBV30 and J usage is TRBJ1-1; D is ambiguous. Trimming removed 0 bases from V and 3 bases from J, with 11 bases in between. Per germline, CDR1 GTSNPN and CDR2 SVGIG (reference sequence). The CDR3 is 14 amino acids. The CDR3 DNA reads TGTGCCTGGAGTGTCGGGGATTTGGACACTGAAGCTTTCTTT. The encoded protein is CAWSVGDLDTEAFF.

The chain is built from TRBV27 and TRBJ2-5; 7 positions agree with TRBD1. V gave up 7 bases and J gave up 2 bases; unmatched junction bases: 10. CDR1 MNHEY and CDR2 SMNVEV come from the germline V gene (reference sequence). The CDR3 has 15 amino acids. DNA of the CDR3: TGTGCCAGCACCAAGACAGGGTACCGACAAGAGACCCAGTACTTC. Translated: CASTKTGYRQETQYF.

The chain recombines TRBV15 with TRBJ2-7; 8 bases are a match to TRBD1. V was pared by 5 bases and J by 3 bases, with 6 bases of the junction left unmatched. Per the germline V gene, CDR1 is LNHNV and CDR2 is YYDKDF (reference sequence). CDR3 length: 14 amino acids. CDR3 region: CATSPGTGGYEQYF. CDR3 sequence (DNA): TGTGCCACCAGCCCAGGGACAGGAGGCTACGAGCAGTACTTC.